The 20 T cell receptor beta chains reported below all come from one sample, sequenced in a study of blood T cell repertoires in COVID-19. Data came from immunoSEQ multiplex PCR; TCRdb stores just in-frame clones and leaves some out. In the table there are about 160,000 clones, over 70% of which are singletons. Material: PBMCs or T cells enriched from blood (not recorded which). All receptors derive from a woman aged 55-69 years who had recovered from COVID-19.

This chain uses TRBV10-3 with TRBJ2-2; TRBD1 matches at 7 bases. The J segment lost 3 bases and the V segment lost 3 bases, leaving 4 bases of the junction unmatched. Germline V gene data show CDR1 as ENHRY and CDR2 as SYGVKD. This CDR3 is built from 15 residues. The CDR3 loop is CAISDGDRYTGELFF. The CDR3 DNA sequence: TGTGCCATCAGTGACGGGGACAGATACACCGGGGAGCTGTTTTTT.

This clone has a handful of counts. The genes are TRBV5-1 and TRBJ2-1; the match to TRBD2 covers 10 bases. J lost 0 bases, V lost 0 bases, and 3 bases had no gene match. The CDR3 is 17 amino acids. Germline CDR1 reads SGHRS; CDR2 reads YFSETQ. As DNA, the CDR3 is TGCGCCAGCAGCTTGGTTAGCGGGGGGAGCTCCTACAATGAGCAGTTCTTC. Translation gives CASSLVSGGSSYNEQFF.

J is TRBJ1-1 and V is TRBV5-1; a possible D gene is TRBD1 (6 bases). This CDR3 has 15 residues. The germline V gene has CDR1 SGHRS and CDR2 YFSETQ. V was cut by 4 bases and J by 0 bases, with 13 bases left in between. CDR3 coding DNA: TGCGCCAGCAGCGGGCAGGGGTCTATGAACACTGAAGCTTTCTTT. The encoded protein is CASSGQGSMNTEAFF. Filled out from reference TRBV5-1 and TRBJ1-1, the complete variable domain reads KAGVTQTPRYLIKTRGQQVTLSCSPISGHRSVSWYQQTPGQGLQFLFEYFSETQRNKGNFPGRFSGRQFSNSRSEMNVSTLELGDSALYLCASSGQGSMNTEAFFGQGTRLTVV.

This clone was recorded a few times. The chain recombines TRBV27 with TRBJ1-5; D is undetermined. Germline assignment: CDR1 MNHEY and CDR2 SMNVEV (reference sequence). The CDR3 is made up of 12 amino acids. The V end was cut by 3 bases, the J end by 6 bases, with 6 bases between. In DNA, the CDR3 is TGTGCCAGCAGTTTGCTAGGTCAGCCCCAGCATTTT. Amino acids: CASSLLGQPQHF.

CDR3 sequence reads: CASSRYADSSGNTIYF. CDR3 DNA sequence: TGTGCCAGTAGTCGTTACGCCGACAGCTCTGGAAACACCATATATTTT. The genes are TRBV19 and TRBJ1-3; tentative D call: TRBD1 (5 bases). CDR3 length: 16 amino acids. CDR1 LNHDA and CDR2 SQIVND come from the germline V gene (reference sequence). The V end lost 5 bases, the J end lost 0 bases, and 14 bases lay between the germline ends.

This chain uses TRBV3-1 (or the pseudogene TRBV3-2) with TRBJ2-5, with D possibly being TRBD2 (5 bases). CDR1 LGHDT and CDR2 YNNKEL come from the germline V gene (reference sequence). Trimming removed 4 bases from V and 5 bases from J, with 11 bases in between. The CDR3 consists of 13 residues. DNA for the CDR3: TGTGCCAGCAGCCGGAGCGGCGAGGAGACCCAGTACTTC. Translation gives CASSRSGEETQYF.

This chain uses TRBV5-1 with TRBJ2-7; TRBD2 matches 7 bases. V lost 3 bases to trimming and J lost 4 bases; unmatched junction nucleotides: 7. Germline V gene sequence: CDR1 SGHRS, CDR2 YFSETQ. The CDR3 length is 14 residues. In nucleotides, the CDR3 is TGCGCCAGCAGCTCGTGGACTAGTTCTTACGAGCAGTACTTC. Amino acids: CASSSWTSSYEQYF.

The J gene is TRBJ1-5, the V gene TRBV5-6; 8 nucleotides line up with TRBD1. CDR3 length: 13 amino acids. Unmatched junction bases numbered 3, after V lost 5 bases and J lost 5 bases. Germline-derived CDR1 and CDR2 are SGHDT and YYEEEE. DNA of the CDR3: TGTGCCAGCAGACCGGACAGGGATCAGCCCCAGCATTTT. Its translation: CASRPDRDQPQHF.

The chain has TRBV27 and TRBJ2-1; 8 bases map to TRBD1. Germline trimming cut 2 bases from V and 3 bases from J; bases unmatched to any gene: 6. CDR1 is MNHEY and CDR2 is SMNVEV in the germline V gene (reference sequence). The CDR3 has 16 amino acids. As DNA, the CDR3 is TGTGCCAGCAGTTTAGCGCCCAGGGGGCTCTACAATGAGCAGTTCTTC. Translating it yields CASSLAPRGLYNEQFF.

The chain is built from TRBV7-8 and TRBJ2-5; 7 bases are a match to TRBD2. Trimming took 6 bases from V and 5 from J; bases not matched to a gene: 6. The CDR3 covers 13 residues. Germline V gene sequence: CDR1 SGHVS, CDR2 FQNEAQ. The DNA for the CDR3 is TGTGCCAGCAGGAATGTGGGAGGGGAGACCCAGTACTTC. It translates to CASRNVGGETQYF. Drawing the rest from reference TRBV7-8 and TRBJ2-5, the complete variable domain is GAGVSQSPRYKVAKRGQDVALRCDPISGHVSLFWYQQALGQGPEFLTYFQNEAQLDKSGLPSDRFFAERPEGSVSTLKIQRTQQEDSAVYLCASRNVGGETQYFGPGTRLLVL.

The chain joins TRBV6-5 to TRBJ2-1, with D possibly TRBD2 on 6 matching bases. This CDR3 has 14 residues. Germline loops: CDR1 MNHEY, CDR2 SVGAGI. V shed 6 bases and J shed 9 bases, with 18 bases lying between them. The CDR3 spells CASSPFGGRTEQFF. The CDR3 bases are TGTGCCAGCAGCCCCTTCGGAGGGAGAACTGAGCAGTTCTTC.

This clone was counted only a few times. V gene TRBV4-1 combines with J gene TRBJ1-2; unclear D gene. V was pared by 0 bases and J by 6 bases, with 11 bases between. The CDR3 spans 14 residues. Looked up from germline, CDR1 is MGHRA and CDR2 is YSYEKL. The CDR3 coding sequence is TGCGCCAGCAGCCAAGAACTCGTAACCCATGGCTACACCTTC. This codes for CASSQELVTHGYTF.

This chain links TRBV27 with TRBJ2-7; possible D gene TRBD1, 6 bases. Per germline, CDR1 MNHEY and CDR2 SMNVEV (reference sequence). Trimming cost V 5 bases and J 3 bases, with 14 bases left between them. The CDR3 covers 14 residues. CDR3 residues: CASSQRIQGYEQYF. DNA of the CDR3: TGTGCCAGCAGTCAGCGGATACAGGGCTACGAGCAGTACTTC.

The chain links TRBV7-2 to TRBJ2-1; D may be TRBD2 (6 bases). This CDR3 has 15 amino acids. The V gene's germline CDR1 is SGHTA and CDR2 FQGNSA. The V and J ends lost 6 bases and 4 bases respectively, with 16 bases between them. The CDR3 coding sequence is TGTGCCAGCAGGGAAACCGGGACTTCATACAATGAGCAGTTCTTC. It translates to CASRETGTSYNEQFF.

The rearrangement links TRBV2 to TRBJ2-1, with 7 bases that match TRBD2. This CDR3 has 15 amino acids. Germline V CDR1 and CDR2: SNHLY, FYNNEI. V lost 4 bases, J lost 2 bases, and 5 bases stayed unmatched. This CDR3 is CASSATGLAYNEQFF. Written as DNA, the CDR3 is TGTGCCAGCAGTGCCACCGGACTAGCCTACAATGAGCAGTTCTTC.

The CDR3 here is CASSPQLTGGDSPLHF. The CDR3, as DNA: TGTGCCAGCTCACCGCAGCTGACAGGGGGCGACTCACCCCTCCACTTT. The chain joins TRBV18 to TRBJ1-6; 10 bases agree with TRBD1. The length of the CDR3 is 16 residues. The V gene end was trimmed by 3 bases and the J gene end by 10 bases; junction bases not matched to a gene: 9. Germline V gives CDR1 KGHSH, CDR2 LQKENI.

The chain is built from TRBV5-1 and TRBJ1-1, with D perhaps TRBD1 (5 bases). The CDR3 consists of 12 residues. CDR1 and CDR2 from the germline V gene are SGHRS and YFSETQ. V lost 1 base and J 7 bases, leaving 8 bases between the germline ends. CDR3 coding DNA: TGCGCCAGCAGCTTGCAGGGAAATGAAGCTTTCTTT. Translated, it gives CASSLQGNEAFF.

This chain joins TRBV30 and TRBJ1-2, with 7 bases fitting TRBD1. The trim removed 6 bases at V and 2 bases at J, leaving 6 bases unmatched. The length of the CDR3 is 13 residues. CDR1 and CDR2 (germline): GTSNPN, SVGIG (reference sequence). CDR3 nucleotide sequence: TGTGCCTGCACCATGACAGGGAACTATGGCTACACCTTC. It specifies CACTMTGNYGYTF.

V and J are TRBV5-1 and TRBJ2-5; 9 bases align to TRBD2. Losses at the gene ends were 6 bases for V and 4 bases for J; bases not matched to a gene: 4. Germline values: CDR1 SGHRS, CDR2 YFSETQ. The CDR3 runs to 13 residues. CDR3 nucleotide sequence: TGCGCCAGCACTAGCGGGGAAAGAGAGACCCAGTACTTC. This sequence encodes CASTSGERETQYF. Filled out from reference TRBV5-1 and TRBJ2-5, the complete variable domain reads KAGVTQTPRYLIKTRGQQVTLSCSPISGHRSVSWYQQTPGQGLQFLFEYFSETQRNKGNFPGRFSGRQFSNSRSEMNVSTLELGDSALYLCASTSGERETQYFGPGTRLLVL.

V is TRBV3-1 (or the pseudogene TRBV3-2) and J is TRBJ2-1, with 10 nucleotides matching TRBD2. The CDR3 is 19 amino acids. V lost 0 bases and J lost 1; bases outside the gene matches: 9. Germline-derived CDR1 and CDR2 are LGHDT and YNNKEL (reference sequence). This CDR3 is CASSQDIRIAGGSYNEQFF. The CDR3 DNA follows: TGTGCCAGCAGCCAAGATATCAGGATAGCGGGGGGTTCCTACAATGAGCAGTTCTTC.